This note documents a single T cell receptor (beta chain) sequence. V was cut by 1 base and J by 0 bases, with 11 bases left in between. CDR3 size: 16 residues. Germline CDR1 and CDR2: SGHDT and YYEEEE. These data originate in a study of cytomegalovirus exposure and HLA in healthy donors. Study-level information: Earlier findings included nearly 120 million unique TCR beta sequences obtained from around 180 million T cells.

The primer mix had 60 Vbeta and 13 Jbeta primers. Method: immunoSEQ multiplex PCR; TCRdb's copy keeps in-frame clones and lacks some. The sample consists of tens of thousands of clones, less than 8% of them appearing once. At collection, donors were nominally healthy, but unrecorded immune exposures were probable. Sequencing was performed on PBMCs. The sequence derives from a man between 45 and 60 years old in good health and CMV-seronegative. The chain uses TRBV5-6 and TRBJ2-4, with D uncertain. The CDR3 reads CASSLSGILAKNIQYF. As DNA, the CDR3 is TGTGCCAGCAGCTTGTCCGGTATCCTAGCCAAAAACATTCAGTACTTC.